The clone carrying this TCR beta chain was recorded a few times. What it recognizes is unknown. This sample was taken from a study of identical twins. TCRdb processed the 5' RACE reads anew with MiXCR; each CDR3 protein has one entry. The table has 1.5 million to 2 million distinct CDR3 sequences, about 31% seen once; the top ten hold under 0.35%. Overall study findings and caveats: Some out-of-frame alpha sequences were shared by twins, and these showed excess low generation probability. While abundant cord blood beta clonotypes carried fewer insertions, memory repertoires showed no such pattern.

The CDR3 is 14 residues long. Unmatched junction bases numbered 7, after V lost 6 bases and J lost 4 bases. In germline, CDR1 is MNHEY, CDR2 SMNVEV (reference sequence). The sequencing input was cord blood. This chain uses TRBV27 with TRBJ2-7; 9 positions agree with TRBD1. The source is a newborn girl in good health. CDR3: CASRGTGRSYEQYF. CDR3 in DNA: TGTGCCAGCAGGGGGACAGGGCGTTCTTACGAGCAGTACTTC.